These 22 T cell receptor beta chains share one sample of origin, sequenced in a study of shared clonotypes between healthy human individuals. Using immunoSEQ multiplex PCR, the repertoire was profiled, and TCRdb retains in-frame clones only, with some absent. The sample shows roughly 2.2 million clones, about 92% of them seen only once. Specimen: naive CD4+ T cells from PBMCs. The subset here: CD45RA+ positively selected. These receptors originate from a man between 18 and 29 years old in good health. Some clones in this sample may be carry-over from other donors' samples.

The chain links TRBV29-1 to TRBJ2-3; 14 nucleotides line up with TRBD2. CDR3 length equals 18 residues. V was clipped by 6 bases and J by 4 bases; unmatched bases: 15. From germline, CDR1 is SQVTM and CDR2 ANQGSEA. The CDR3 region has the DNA TGCAGCGTCGGGACACCCGGGACTAGCGGGAGTCGATCAGATACGCAGTATTTT. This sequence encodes CSVGTPGTSGSRSDTQYF.

The CDR3 loop reads CASSLWTPNEKLFF. CDR3 nucleotide sequence: TGTGCCAGCAGCTTATGGACTCCCAATGAAAAACTGTTTTTT. The genes are TRBV11-2 and TRBJ1-4; D not resolved. The CDR3 is made up of 14 amino acids. From germline, CDR1 is SGHAT and CDR2 FQNNGV. V was pared by 2 bases and J by 5 bases, with 9 bases between.

Here the CDR3 reads CASFIPEAFF. The CDR3 DNA reads TGTGCCAGCTTTATCCCTGAAGCTTTCTTT. The chain employs TRBV2 and TRBJ1-1; D unclear. V lost 8 bases and J lost 6, with 7 bases in between. CDR1 is SNHLY and CDR2 is FYNNEI in the germline V gene. The CDR3 length is 10 residues.

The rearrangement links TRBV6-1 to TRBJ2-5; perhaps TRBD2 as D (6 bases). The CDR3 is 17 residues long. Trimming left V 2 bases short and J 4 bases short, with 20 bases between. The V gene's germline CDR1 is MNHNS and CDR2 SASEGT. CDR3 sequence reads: CASSELGGDRRTETQYF. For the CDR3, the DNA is TGTGCCAGCAGTGAATTAGGAGGGGACCGCAGAACAGAGACCCAGTACTTC.

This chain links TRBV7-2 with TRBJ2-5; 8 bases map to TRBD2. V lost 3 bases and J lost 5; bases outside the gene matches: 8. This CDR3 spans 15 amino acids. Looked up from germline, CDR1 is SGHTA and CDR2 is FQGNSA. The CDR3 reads CASSLSSGLRETQYF. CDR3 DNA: TGTGCCAGCAGCTTGTCTAGCGGGCTCCGGGAGACCCAGTACTTC.

The CDR3 DNA sequence: TGTGCCAGTTGGGACAGCTCTGGGGCCAACGTCCTGACTTTC. Translated, it gives CASWDSSGANVLTF. The V call is TRBV19, the J call TRBJ2-6; 7 nucleotides align to TRBD1. Germline V CDR1 and CDR2: LNHDA, SQIVND (reference sequence). The CDR3 covers 14 residues. V was pared by 8 bases and J by 0 bases, with 1 base of the junction left unmatched.

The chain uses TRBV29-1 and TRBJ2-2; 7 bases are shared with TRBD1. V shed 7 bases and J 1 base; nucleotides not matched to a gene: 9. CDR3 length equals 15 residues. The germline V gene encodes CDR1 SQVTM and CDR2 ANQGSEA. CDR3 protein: CSAKGGVLNTGELFF. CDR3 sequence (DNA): TGCAGCGCCAAAGGGGGCGTCCTGAACACCGGGGAGCTGTTTTTT.

This CDR3 reads CASSLASGSGNEQFF. In DNA form, the CDR3 reads TGTGCCAGCAGCTTAGCATCCGGGAGTGGTAATGAGCAGTTCTTC. This chain links TRBV7-2 with TRBJ2-1; tentative D call: TRBD2 (6 bases). CDR1 and CDR2 from the germline V gene are SGHTA and FQGNSA. The CDR3 is made up of 15 amino acids. The V end lost 0 bases, the J end lost 7 bases, and 13 bases lay between the germline ends.

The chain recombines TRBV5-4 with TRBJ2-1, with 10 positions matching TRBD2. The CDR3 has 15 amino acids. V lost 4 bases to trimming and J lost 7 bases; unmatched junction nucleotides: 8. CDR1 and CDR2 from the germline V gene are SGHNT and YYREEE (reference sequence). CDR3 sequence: CASSPKAGGPNEQFF. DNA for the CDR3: TGTGCCAGCAGCCCCAAAGCGGGAGGGCCTAATGAGCAGTTCTTC. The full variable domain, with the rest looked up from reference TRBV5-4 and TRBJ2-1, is ETGVTQSPTHLIKTRGQQVTLRCSSQSGHNTVSWYQQALGQGPQFIFQYYREEENGRGNFPPRFSGLQFPNYSSELNVNALELDDSALYLCASSPKAGGPNEQFFGPGTRLTVL.

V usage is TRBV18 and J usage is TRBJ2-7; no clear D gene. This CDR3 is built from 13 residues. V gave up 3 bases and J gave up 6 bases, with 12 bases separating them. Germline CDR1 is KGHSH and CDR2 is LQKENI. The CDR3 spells CASSPSSTVEQYF. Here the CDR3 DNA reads TGTGCCAGCTCACCGTCGAGTACTGTCGAGCAGTACTTC. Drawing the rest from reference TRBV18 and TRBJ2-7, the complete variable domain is NAGVMQNPRHLVRRRGQEARLRCSPMKGHSHVYWYRQLPEEGLKFMVYLQKENIIDESGMPKERFSAEFPKEGPSILRIQQVVRGDSAAYFCASSPSSTVEQYFGPGTRLTVT.

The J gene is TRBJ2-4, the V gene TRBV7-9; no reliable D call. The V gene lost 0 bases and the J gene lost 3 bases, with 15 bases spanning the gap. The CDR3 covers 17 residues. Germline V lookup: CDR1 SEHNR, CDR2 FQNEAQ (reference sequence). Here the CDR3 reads CASSLAYTGQSKNIQYF. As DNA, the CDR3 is TGTGCCAGCAGCTTAGCATATACCGGTCAAAGCAAAAACATTCAGTACTTC.

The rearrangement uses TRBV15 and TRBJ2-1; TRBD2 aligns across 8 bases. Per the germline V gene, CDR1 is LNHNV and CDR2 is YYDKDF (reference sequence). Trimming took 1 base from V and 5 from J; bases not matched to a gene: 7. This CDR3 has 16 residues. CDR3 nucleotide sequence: TGTGCCACCAGCAGAGCTCTAGCGGGTGGCAACAATGAGCAGTTCTTC. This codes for CATSRALAGGNNEQFF.

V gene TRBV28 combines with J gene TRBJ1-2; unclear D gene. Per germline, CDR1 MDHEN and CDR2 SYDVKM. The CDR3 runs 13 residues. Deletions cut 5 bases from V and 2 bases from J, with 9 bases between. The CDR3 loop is CASSQYMNYGYTF. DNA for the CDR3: TGTGCCAGCAGTCAATACATGAACTATGGCTACACCTTC.

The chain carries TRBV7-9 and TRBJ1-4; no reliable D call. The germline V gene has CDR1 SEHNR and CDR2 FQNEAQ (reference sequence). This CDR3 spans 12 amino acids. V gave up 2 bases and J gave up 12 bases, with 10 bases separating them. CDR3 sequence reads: CASSLFGDELFF. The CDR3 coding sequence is TGTGCCAGCAGCTTATTCGGAGACGAACTGTTTTTT.

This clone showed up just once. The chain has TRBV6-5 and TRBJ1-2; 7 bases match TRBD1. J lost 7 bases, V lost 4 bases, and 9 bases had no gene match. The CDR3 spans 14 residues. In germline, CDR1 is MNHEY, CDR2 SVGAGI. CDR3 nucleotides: TGTGCCAGCAGTTCTAGCCGACAGGGTTTTGGCTACACCTTC. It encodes CASSSSRQGFGYTF.

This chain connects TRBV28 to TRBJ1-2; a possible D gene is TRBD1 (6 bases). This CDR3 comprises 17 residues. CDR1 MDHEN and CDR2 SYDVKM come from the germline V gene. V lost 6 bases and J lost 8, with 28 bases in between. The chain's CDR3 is CASRRTGNRAHPVGYTF. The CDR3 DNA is TGTGCCAGCAGGAGAACCGGCAACAGGGCTCATCCGGTCGGCTACACCTTC.

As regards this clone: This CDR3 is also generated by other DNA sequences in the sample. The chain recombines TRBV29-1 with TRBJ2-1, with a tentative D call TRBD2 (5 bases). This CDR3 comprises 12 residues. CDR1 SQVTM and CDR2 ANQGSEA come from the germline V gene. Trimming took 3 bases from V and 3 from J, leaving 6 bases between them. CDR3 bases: TGCAGCGTTGAGAGGGTCTACAATGAGCAGTTCTTC. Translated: CSVERVYNEQFF.

CDR3 residues: CAPGGKRRQNTEAFF. CDR3 nucleotides: TGTGCCCCGGGCGGGAAACGTCGTCAAAACACTGAAGCTTTCTTT. The rearrangement joins TRBV15 to TRBJ1-1; D gene unclear. The CDR3 consists of 15 residues. Germline V gives CDR1 LNHNV, CDR2 YYDKDF (reference sequence). The germline V and J ends were trimmed by 11 bases and 2 bases, with 21 bases remaining between them.

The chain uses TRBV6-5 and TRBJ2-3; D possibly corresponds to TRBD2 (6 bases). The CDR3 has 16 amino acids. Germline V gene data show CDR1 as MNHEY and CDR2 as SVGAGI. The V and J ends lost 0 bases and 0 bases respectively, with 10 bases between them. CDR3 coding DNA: TGTGCCAGCAGTTACTCCGGGACTTTGAGCACAGATACGCAGTATTTT. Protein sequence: CASSYSGTLSTDTQYF.

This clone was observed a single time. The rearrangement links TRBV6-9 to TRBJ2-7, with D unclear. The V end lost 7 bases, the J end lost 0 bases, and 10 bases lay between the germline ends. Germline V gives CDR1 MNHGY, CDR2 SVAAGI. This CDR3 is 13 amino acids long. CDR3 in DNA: TGTGCCAGCACCACCTGGGGCTCCTACGAGCAGTACTTC. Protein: CASTTWGSYEQYF.

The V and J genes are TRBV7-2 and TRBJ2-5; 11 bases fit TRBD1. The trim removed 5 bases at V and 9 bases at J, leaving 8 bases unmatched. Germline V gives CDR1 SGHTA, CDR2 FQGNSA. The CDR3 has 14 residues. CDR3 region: CASSPRGDRGAQYF. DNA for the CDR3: TGTGCCAGCAGCCCCAGGGGGGACAGGGGGGCCCAGTACTTC.

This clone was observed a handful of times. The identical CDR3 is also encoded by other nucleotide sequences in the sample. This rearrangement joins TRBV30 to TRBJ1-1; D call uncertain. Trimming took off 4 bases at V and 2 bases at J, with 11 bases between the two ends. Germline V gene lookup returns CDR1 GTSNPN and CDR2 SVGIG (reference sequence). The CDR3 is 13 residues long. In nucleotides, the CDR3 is TGTGCCTGGACCCCCGGACCCAACACTGAAGCTTTCTTT. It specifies CAWTPGPNTEAFF.